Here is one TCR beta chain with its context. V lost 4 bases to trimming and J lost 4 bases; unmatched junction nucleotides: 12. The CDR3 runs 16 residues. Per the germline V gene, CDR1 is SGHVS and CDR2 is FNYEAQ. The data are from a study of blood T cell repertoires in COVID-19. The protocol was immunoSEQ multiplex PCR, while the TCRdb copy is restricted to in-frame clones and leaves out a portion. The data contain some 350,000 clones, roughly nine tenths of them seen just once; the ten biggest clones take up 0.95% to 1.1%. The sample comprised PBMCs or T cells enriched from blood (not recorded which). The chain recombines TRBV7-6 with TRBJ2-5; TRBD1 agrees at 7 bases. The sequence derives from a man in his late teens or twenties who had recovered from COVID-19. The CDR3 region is CASSSQRQGRGETQYF. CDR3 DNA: TGTGCCAGCAGCTCCCAACGACAGGGAAGAGGAGAGACCCAGTACTTC.